Sequencing of this T cell receptor (beta chain) was carried out in a study of control samples from healthy donors and cancer patients. CDR1 and CDR2 from the germline V gene are SEHNR and FQNEAQ (reference sequence). This CDR3 contains 16 residues. V lost 8 bases and J lost 5; bases outside the gene matches: 10. TCRdb's copy holds only in-frame clones and misses some; the assay was immunoSEQ multiplex PCR. The sample consists of nearly 40,000 clones, about 94% of them appearing once. This clonotype was sampled from a woman in her forties or fifties in good health. Sequenced material: blood. The chain employs TRBV7-9 and TRBJ2-6; TRBD1 matches 9 bases. The CDR3 DNA follows: TGTGCCAGCGGACGGACAGGGGTGACTAGGGCCAACGTCCTGACTTTC. Translated, it gives CASGRTGVTRANVLTF.